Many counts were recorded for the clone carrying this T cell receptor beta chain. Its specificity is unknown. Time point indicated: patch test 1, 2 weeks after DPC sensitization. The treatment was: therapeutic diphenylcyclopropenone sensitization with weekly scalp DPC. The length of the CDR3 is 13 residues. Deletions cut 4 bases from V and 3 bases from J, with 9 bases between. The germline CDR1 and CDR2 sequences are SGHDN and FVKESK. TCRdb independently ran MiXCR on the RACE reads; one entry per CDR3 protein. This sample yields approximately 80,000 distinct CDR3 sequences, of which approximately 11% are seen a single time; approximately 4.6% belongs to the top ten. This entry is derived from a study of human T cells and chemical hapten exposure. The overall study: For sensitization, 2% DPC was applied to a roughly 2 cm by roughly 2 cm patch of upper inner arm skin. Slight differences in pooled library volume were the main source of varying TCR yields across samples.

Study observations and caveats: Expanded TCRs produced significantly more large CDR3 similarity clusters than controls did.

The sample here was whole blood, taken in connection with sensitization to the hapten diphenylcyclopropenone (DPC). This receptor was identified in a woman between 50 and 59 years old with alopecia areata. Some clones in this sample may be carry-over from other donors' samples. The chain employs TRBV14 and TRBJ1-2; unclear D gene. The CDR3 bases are TGTGCCAGCAGCCCCGACGGCGACTATGGCTACACCTTC. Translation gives CASSPDGDYGYTF.